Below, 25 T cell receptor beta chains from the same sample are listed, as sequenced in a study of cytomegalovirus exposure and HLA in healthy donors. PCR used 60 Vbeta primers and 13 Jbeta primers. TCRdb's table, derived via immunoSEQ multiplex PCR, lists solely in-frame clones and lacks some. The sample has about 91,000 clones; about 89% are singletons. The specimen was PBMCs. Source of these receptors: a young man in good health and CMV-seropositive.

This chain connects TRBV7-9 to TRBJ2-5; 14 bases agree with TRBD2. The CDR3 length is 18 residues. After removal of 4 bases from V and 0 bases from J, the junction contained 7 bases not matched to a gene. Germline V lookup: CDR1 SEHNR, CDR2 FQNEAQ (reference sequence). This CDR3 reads CASSSRLAGGGYQETQYF. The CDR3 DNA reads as TGTGCCAGCAGCTCGCGACTAGCGGGAGGGGGGTACCAAGAGACCCAGTACTTC. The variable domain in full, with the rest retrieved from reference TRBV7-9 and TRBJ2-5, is DTGVSQNPRHKITKRGQNVTFRCDPISEHNRLYWYRQTLGQGPEFLTYFQNEAQLEKSRLLSDRFSAERPKGSFSTLEIQRTEQGDSAMYLCASSSRLAGGGYQETQYFGPGTRLLVL.

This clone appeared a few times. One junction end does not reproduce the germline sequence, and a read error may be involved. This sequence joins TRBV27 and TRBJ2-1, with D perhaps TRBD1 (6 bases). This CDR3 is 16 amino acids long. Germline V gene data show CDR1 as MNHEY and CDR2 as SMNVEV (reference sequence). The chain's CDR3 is CASSLTGMVEYNEHFF. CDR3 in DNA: TGTGCCAGCAGTCTAACAGGGATGGTGGAGTACAATGAGCATTTCTTC.

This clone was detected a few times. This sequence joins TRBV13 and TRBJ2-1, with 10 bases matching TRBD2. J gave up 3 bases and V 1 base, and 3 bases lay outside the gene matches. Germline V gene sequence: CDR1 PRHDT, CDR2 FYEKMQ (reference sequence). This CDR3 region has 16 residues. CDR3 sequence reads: CASSLDWTSGYNEQFF. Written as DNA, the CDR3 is TGTGCCAGCAGCTTAGATTGGACTAGCGGCTACAATGAGCAGTTCTTC.

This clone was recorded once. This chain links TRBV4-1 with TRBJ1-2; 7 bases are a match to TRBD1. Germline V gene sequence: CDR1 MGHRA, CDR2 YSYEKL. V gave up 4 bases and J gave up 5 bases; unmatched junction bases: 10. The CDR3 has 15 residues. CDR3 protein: CASSPGTVDTYGYTF. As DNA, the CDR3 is TGCGCCAGCAGCCCAGGGACAGTGGACACATATGGCTACACCTTC.

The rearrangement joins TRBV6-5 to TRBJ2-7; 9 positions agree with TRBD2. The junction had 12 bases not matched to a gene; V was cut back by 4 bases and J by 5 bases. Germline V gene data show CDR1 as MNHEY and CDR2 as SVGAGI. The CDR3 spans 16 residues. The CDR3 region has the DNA TGTGCCAGCAGTTCCGAATTCGGCGGGAGGGCCCACGAGCAGTACTTC. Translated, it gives CASSSEFGGRAHEQYF.

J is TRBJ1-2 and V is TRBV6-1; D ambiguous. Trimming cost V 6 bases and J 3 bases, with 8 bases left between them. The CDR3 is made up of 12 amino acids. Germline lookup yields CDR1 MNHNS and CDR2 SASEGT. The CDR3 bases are TGTGCCAGCAGCCAGTTGGACTATGGCTACACCTTC. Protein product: CASSQLDYGYTF.

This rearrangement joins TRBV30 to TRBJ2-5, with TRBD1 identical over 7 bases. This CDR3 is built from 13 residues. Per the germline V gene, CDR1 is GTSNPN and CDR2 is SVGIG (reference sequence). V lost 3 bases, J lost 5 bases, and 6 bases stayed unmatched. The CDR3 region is CAWRRGQIETQYF. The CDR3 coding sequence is TGTGCCTGGAGGAGGGGACAGATCGAGACCCAGTACTTC.

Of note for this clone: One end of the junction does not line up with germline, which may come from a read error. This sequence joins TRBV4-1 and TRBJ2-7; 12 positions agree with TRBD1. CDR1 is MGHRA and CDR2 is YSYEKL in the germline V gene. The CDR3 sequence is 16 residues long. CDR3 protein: CACRLTGTGGEYEQYF. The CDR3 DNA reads TGCGCCTGCAGGCTAACCGGGACAGGGGGCGAATACGAGCAGTACTTC.

CDR3 sequence (DNA): TGTGCCAGCAGCTTAGCGGGAGTTTATTACAATGAGCAGTTCTTC. This gives the protein CASSLAGVYYNEQFF. The chain recombines TRBV13 with TRBJ2-1, with D possibly matching TRBD2 (6 bases). Deletions cut 1 base from V and 4 bases from J, with 11 bases between. From germline, CDR1 is PRHDT and CDR2 FYEKMQ (reference sequence). The CDR3 is 15 amino acids.

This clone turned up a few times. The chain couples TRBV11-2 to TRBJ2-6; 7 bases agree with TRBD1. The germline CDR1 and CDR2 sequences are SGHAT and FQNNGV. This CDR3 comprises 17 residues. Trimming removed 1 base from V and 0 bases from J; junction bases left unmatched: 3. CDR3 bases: TGTGCCAGCAGCTTAGTTGCAGGGGGCTCTGGGGCCAACGTCCTGACTTTC. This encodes CASSLVAGGSGANVLTF.

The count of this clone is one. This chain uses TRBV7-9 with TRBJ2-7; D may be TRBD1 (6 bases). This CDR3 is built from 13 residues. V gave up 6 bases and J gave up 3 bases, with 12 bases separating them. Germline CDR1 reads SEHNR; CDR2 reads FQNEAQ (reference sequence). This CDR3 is CASRTSTGYEQYF. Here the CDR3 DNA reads TGTGCCAGCAGGACCTCGACAGGCTACGAGCAGTACTTC.

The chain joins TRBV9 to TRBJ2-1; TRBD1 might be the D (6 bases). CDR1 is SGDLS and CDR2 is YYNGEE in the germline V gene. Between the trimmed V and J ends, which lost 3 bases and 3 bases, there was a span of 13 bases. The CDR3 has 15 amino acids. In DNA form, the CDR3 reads TGTGCCAGCAGCGAGCAGTTAGGGGGCTACAATGAGCAGTTCTTC. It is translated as CASSEQLGGYNEQFF.

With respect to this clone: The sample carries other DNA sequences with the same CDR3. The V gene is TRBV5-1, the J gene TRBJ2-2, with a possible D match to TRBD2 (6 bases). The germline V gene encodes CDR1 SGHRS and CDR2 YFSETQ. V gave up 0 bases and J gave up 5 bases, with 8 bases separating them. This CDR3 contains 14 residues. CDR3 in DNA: TGCGCCAGCAGCTTGGGGCTAGCGACCGGGGAGCTGTTTTTT. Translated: CASSLGLATGELFF.

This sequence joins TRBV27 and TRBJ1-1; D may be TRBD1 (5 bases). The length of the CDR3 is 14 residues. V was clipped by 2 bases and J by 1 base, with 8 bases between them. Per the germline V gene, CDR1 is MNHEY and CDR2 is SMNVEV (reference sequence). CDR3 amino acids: CASSLGAPNTEAFF. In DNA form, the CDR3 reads TGTGCCAGCAGTTTAGGGGCCCCGAACACTGAAGCTTTCTTT.

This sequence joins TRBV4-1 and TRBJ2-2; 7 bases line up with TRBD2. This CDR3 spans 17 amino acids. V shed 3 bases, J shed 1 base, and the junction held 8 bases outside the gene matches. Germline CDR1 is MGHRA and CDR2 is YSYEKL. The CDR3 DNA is TGCGCCAGCAGCCAGGTTCTAGGACTAGGGAACACCGGGGAGCTGTTTTTT. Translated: CASSQVLGLGNTGELFF.

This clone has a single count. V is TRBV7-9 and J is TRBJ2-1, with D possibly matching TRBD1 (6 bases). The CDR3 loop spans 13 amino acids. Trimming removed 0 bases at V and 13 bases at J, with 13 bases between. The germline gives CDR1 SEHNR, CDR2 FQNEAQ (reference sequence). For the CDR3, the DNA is TGTGCCAGCAGCTTAGCGCAAACAGGGCTACAGTTCTTC. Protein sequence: CASSLAQTGLQFF.

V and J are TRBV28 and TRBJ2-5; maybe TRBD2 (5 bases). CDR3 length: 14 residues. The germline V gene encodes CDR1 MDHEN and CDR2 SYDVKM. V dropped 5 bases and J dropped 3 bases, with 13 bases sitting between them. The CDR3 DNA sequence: TGTGCCAGCAGTCGGGGAGCCCTTAAAGAGACCCAGTACTTC. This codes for CASSRGALKETQYF.

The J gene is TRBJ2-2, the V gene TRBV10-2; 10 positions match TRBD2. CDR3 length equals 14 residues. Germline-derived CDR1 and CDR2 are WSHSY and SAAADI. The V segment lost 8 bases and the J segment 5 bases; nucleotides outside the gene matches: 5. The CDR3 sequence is CASQGLATTGELFF. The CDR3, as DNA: TGCGCCAGCCAGGGACTAGCGACGACCGGGGAGCTGTTTTTT.

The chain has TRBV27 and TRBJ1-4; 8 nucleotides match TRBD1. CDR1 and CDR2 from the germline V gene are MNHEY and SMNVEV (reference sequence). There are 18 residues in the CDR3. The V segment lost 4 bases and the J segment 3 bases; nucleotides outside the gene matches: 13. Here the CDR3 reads CASSSATGVFSANEKLFF. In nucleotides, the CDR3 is TGTGCCAGCAGTTCCGCGACAGGGGTGTTTAGTGCTAATGAAAAACTGTTTTTT.

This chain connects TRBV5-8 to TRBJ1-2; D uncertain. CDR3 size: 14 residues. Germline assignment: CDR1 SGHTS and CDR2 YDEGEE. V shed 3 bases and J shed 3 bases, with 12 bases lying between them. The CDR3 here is CASSSPGEDYGYTF. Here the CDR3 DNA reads TGTGCCAGCAGCTCCCCCGGGGAGGACTATGGCTACACCTTC.

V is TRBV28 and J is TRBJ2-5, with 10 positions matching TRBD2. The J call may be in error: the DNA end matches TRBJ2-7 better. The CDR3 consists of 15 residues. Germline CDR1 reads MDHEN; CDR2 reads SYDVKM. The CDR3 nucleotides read TGTGCCAGCAGTTCCCCCTTAGCGGGAGGCCACGAGCAGTACTTC. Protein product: CASSSPLAGGHEQYF.

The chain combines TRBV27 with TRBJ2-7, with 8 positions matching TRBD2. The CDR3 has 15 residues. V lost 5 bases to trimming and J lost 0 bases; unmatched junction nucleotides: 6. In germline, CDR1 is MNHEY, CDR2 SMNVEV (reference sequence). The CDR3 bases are TGTGCCAGCAGTACACTAGCGGCAGACTCCTACGAGCAGTACTTC. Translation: CASSTLAADSYEQYF.

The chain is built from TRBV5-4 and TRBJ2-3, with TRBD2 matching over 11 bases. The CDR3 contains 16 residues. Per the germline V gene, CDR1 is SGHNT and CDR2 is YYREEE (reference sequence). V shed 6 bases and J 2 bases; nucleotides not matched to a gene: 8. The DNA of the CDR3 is TGTGCCAGCAAATTTGGGGGACTAGCGGTCACAGATACGCAGTATTTT. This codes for CASKFGGLAVTDTQYF.

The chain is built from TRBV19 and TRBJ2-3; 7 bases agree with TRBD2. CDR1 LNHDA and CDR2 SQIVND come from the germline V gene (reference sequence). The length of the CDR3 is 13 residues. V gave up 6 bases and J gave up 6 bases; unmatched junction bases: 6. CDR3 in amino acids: CASRRRELDTQYF. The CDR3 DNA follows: TGTGCCAGTAGGAGGCGGGAGTTGGATACGCAGTATTTT. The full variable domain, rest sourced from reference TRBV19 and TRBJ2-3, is DGGITQSPKYLFRKEGQNVTLSCEQNLNHDAMYWYRQDPGQGLRLIYYSQIVNDFQKGDIAEGYSVSREKKESFPLTVTSAQKNPTAFYLCASRRRELDTQYFGPGTRLTVL.

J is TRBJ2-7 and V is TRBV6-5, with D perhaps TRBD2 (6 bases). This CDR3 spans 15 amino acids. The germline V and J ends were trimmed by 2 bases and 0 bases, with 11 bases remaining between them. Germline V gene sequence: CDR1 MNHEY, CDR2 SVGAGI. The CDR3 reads CASSYGGRSSYEQYF. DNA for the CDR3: TGTGCCAGCAGTTACGGTGGGAGGAGCTCCTACGAGCAGTACTTC.